This T cell receptor beta chain was captured by sequencing in a study of shared clonotypes between healthy human individuals. In the case of this clone: Antigen unknown.

General observations from the study: The sharing of about 5% of naive CD4 clonotypes was seen across a few donors. Tissue TCR repertoires likely differ from these blood-only repertoires.

This CDR3 is built from 15 residues. V shed 0 bases, J shed 5 bases, and the junction held 4 bases outside the gene matches. Germline CDR1 reads SGHRS; CDR2 reads YFSETQ. Genomic DNA (from each subset) was split evenly across several immunoSEQ plates. Data came from immunoSEQ multiplex PCR; TCRdb stores just in-frame clones and leaves some out. The sample gives 2 million or so clones, around 96% of which show up once; around 1.1% is in the top ten. The naive CD8 population came from CD45RO-negative cells selected for CCR7, without terminally differentiated effector memory CD45RA+ cells. This TCR came from a young man in good health. The source material was naive CD8+ T cells sorted from blood. The gene calls are TRBV5-1 and TRBJ1-1; 10 positions match TRBD1. The CDR3 loop is CASSLVGDRGTEAFF. The CDR3 bases are TGCGCCAGCAGCTTGGTAGGGGACAGGGGAACTGAAGCTTTCTTT. The full variable domain, with the rest looked up from reference TRBV5-1 and TRBJ1-1, is KAGVTQTPRYLIKTRGQQVTLSCSPISGHRSVSWYQQTPGQGLQFLFEYFSETQRNKGNFPGRFSGRQFSNSRSEMNVSTLELGDSALYLCASSLVGDRGTEAFFGQGTRLTVV.